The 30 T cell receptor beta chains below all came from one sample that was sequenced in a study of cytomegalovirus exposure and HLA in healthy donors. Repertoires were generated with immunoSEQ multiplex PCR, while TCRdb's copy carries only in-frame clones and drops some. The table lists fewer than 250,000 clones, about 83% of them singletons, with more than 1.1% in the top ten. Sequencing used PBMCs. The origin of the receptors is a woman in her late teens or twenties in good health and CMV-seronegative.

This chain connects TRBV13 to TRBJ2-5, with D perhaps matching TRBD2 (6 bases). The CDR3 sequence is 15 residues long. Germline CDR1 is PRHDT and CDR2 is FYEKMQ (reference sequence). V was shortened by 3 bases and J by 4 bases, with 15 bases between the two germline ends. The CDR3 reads CASSFGGHGGETQYF. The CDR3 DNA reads TGTGCCAGCAGCTTCGGGGGTCATGGAGGAGAGACCCAGTACTTC.

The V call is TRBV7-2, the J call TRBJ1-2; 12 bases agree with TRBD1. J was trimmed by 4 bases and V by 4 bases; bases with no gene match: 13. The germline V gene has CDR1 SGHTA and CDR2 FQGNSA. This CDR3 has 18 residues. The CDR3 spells CASSYTGTGGAFPYGYTF. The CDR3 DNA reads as TGTGCCAGCAGCTATACCGGGACAGGGGGCGCATTTCCCTATGGCTACACCTTC.

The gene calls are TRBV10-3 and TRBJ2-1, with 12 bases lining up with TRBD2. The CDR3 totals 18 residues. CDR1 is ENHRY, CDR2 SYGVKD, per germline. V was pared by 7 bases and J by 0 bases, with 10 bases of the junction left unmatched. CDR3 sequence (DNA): TGTGCCATCACCCGCCAAGCGACTAGCGGGAGCTCCTACAATGAGCAGTTCTTC. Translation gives CAITRQATSGSSYNEQFF.

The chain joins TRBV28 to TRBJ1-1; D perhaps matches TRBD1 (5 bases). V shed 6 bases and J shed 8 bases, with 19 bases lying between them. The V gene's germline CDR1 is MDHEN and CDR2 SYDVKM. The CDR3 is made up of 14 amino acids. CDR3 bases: TGTGCCAGCAGCGAGATGGGGCAGCTAACCGAAGCTTTCTTT. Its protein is CASSEMGQLTEAFF. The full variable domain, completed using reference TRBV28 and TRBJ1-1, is DVKVTQSSRYLVKRTGEKVFLECVQDMDHENMFWYRQDPGLGLRLIYFSYDVKMKEKGDIPEGYSVSREKKERFSLILESASTNQTSMYLCASSEMGQLTEAFFGQGTRLTVV.

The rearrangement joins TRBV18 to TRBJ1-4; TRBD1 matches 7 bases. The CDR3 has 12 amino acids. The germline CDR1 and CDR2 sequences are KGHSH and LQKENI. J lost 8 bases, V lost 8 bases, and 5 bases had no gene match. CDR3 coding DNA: TGTGCCAGCAAGGACAGGTCGGAAAAACTGTTTTTT. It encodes CASKDRSEKLFF.

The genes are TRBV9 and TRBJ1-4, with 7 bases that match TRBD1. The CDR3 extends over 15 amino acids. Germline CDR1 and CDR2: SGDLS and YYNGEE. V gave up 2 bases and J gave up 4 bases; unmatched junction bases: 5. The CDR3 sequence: CASSVAGTVNEKLFF. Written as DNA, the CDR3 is TGTGCCAGCAGCGTTGCCGGGACAGTTAATGAAAAACTGTTTTTT.

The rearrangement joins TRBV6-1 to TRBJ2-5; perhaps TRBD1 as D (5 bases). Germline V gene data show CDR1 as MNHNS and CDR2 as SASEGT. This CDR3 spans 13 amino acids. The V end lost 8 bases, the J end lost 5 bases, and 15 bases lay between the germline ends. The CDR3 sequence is CASLTDTWETQYF. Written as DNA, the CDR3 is TGTGCCAGCCTAACGGACACTTGGGAGACCCAGTACTTC.

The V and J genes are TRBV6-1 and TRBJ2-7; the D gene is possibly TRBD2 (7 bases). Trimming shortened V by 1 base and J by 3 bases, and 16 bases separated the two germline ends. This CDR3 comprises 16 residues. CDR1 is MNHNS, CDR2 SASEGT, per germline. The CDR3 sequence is CASSEEAGAVFYEQYF. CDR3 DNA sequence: TGTGCCAGCAGTGAAGAGGCGGGGGCGGTTTTCTACGAGCAGTACTTC.

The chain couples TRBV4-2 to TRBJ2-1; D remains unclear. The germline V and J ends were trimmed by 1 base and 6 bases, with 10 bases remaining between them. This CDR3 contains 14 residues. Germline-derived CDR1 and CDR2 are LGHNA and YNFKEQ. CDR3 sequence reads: CASSQVVSGNEQFF. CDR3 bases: TGTGCCAGCAGCCAAGTTGTCTCGGGCAATGAGCAGTTCTTC.

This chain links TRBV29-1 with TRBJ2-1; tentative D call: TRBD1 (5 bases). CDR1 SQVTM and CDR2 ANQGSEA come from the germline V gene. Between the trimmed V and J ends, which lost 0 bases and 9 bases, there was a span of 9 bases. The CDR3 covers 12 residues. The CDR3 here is CSVEDGAGEQFF. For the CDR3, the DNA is TGCAGCGTTGAAGATGGGGCTGGTGAGCAGTTCTTC.

The CDR3 DNA follows: TGCGCCAGCACCCGGGCGGGGGCAGGGAGAGAGACCCAGTACTTC. Amino acids: CASTRAGAGRETQYF. This chain connects TRBV5-1 to TRBJ2-5, with D perhaps TRBD2 (7 bases). Germline values: CDR1 SGHRS, CDR2 YFSETQ. The CDR3 is made up of 15 amino acids. The germline V and J ends were trimmed by 6 bases and 4 bases, with 19 bases remaining between them.

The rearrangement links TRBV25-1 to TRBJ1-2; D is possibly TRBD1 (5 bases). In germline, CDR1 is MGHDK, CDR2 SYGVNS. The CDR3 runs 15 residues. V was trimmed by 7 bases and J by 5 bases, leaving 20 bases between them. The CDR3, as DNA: TGTGCCAGCACGGGGGGGTATGGGGACGGGTATGGCTACACCTTC. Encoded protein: CASTGGYGDGYGYTF.

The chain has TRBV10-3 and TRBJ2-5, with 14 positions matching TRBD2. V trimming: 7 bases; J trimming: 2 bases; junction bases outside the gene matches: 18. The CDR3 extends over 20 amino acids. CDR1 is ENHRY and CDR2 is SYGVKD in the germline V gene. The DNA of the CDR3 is TGTGCCATCACCCAACCCCCATCCGGACTAGCGGGGGGTAAGCAAGAGACCCAGTACTTC. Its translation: CAITQPPSGLAGGKQETQYF.

The CDR3 bases are TGTGCCTTGGGACAGGGCGGGGGCTCTGGGGCCAACGTCCTGACTTTC. Protein sequence: CALGQGGGSGANVLTF. The rearrangement uses TRBV30 and TRBJ2-6, with 9 bases matching TRBD1. The ends lost 7 bases at V and 0 bases at J; junction bases unmatched: 7. CDR3 size: 16 residues. Germline lookup yields CDR1 GTSNPN and CDR2 SVGIG (reference sequence). The entire variable domain, with the rest obtained from reference TRBV30 and TRBJ2-6, is as follows: SQTIHQWPATLVQPVGSPLSLECTVEGTSNPNLYWYRQAAGRGLQLLFYSVGIGQISSEVPQNLSASRPQDRQFILSSKKLLLSDSGFYLCALGQGGGSGANVLTFGAGSRLTVL.

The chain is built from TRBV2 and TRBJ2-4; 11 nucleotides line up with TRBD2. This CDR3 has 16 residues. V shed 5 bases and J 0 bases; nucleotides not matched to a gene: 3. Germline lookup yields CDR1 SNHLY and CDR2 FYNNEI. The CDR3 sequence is CASSTSGGVAKNIQYF. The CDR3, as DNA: TGTGCCAGCAGTACTAGCGGGGGAGTAGCCAAAAACATTCAGTACTTC.

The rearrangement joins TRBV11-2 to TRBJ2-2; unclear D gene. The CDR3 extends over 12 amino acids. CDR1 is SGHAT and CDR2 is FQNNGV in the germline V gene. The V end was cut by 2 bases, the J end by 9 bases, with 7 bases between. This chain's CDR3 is CASSLLGRELFF. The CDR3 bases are TGTGCCAGCAGCTTACTTGGCAGGGAGCTGTTTTTT.

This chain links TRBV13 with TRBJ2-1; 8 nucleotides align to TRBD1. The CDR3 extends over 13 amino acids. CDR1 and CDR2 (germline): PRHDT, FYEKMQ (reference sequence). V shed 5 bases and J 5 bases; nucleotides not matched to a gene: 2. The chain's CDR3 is CASSPDRDNEQFF. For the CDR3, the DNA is TGTGCCAGCAGCCCGGACAGGGACAATGAGCAGTTCTTC.

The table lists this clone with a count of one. CDR3 bases: TGTGCCAGCAGCCCCATTGGAATCACAGTAAGCTCTGGAAACACCATATATTTT. Translation gives CASSPIGITVSSGNTIYF. The chain links TRBV11-2 to TRBJ1-3; D not certain. CDR3 length: 18 amino acids. The V end was cut by 5 bases, the J end by 0 bases, with 20 bases between. Germline V lookup: CDR1 SGHAT, CDR2 FQNNGV.

The CDR3 sequence is CASREQGISGNTIYF. The CDR3 bases are TGTGCCAGCAGGGAACAGGGAATCAGTGGAAACACCATATATTTT. This chain uses TRBV6-5 with TRBJ1-3; D might be TRBD1 (6 bases). Between the trimmed V and J ends, which lost 6 bases and 3 bases, there was a span of 15 bases. Germline CDR1 MNHEY, CDR2 SVGAGI. This CDR3 is built from 15 residues.

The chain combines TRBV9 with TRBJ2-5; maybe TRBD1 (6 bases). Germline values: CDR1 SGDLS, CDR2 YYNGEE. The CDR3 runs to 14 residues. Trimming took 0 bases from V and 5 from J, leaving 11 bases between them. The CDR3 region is CASSVATGTETQYF. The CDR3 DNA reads TGTGCCAGCAGCGTAGCTACAGGGACGGAGACCCAGTACTTC.

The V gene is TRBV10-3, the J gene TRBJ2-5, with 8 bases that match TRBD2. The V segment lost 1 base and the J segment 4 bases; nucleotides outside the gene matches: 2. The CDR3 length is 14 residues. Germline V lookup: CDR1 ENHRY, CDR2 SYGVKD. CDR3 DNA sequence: TGTGCCATCAGTGAGTTGGGACTAGGAGAGACCCAGTACTTC. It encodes CAISELGLGETQYF.

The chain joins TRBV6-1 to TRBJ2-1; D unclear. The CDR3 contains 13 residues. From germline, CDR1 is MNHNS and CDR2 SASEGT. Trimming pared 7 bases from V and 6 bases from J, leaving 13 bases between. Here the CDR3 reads CASTREETNEQFF. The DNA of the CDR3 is TGTGCCAGCACCCGAGAGGAGACCAATGAGCAGTTCTTC.

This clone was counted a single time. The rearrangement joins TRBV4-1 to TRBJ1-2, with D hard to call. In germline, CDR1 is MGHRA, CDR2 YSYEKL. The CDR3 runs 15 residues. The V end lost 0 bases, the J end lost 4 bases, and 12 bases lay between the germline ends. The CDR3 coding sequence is TGCGCCAGCAGCCAAGATGGCAGGCCCATCTATGGCTACACCTTC. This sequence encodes CASSQDGRPIYGYTF.

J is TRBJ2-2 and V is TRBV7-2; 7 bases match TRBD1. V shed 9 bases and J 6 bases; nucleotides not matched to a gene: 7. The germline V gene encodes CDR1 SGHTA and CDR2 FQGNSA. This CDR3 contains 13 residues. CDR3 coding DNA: TGTGCCAGGGGAAACAGGGGTCCCGGGGAGCTGTTTTTT. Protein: CARGNRGPGELFF.

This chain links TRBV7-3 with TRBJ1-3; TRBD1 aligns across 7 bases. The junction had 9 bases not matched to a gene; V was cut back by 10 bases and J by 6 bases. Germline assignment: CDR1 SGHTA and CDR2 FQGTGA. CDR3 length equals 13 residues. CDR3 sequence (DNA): TGTGCCACCCGAGGAGACAGGGTAAACACCATATATTTT. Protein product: CATRGDRVNTIYF.

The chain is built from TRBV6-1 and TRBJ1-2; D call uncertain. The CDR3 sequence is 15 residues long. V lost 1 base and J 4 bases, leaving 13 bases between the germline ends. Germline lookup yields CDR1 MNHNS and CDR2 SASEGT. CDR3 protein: CASSEVEVLSYGYTF. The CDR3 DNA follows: TGTGCCAGCAGTGAAGTGGAGGTATTAAGCTATGGCTACACCTTC.

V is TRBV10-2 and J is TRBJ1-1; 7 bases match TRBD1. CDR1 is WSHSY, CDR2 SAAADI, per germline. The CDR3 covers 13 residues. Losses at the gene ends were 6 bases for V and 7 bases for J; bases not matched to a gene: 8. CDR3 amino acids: CASRHGQANEAFF. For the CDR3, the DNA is TGCGCCAGCAGGCACGGACAGGCTAATGAAGCTTTCTTT.

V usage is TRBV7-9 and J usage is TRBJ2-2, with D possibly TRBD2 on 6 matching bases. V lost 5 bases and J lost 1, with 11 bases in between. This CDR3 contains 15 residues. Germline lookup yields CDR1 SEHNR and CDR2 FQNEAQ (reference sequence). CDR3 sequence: CASSTHSGNTGELFF. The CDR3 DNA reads TGTGCCAGCAGCACTCATAGCGGGAACACCGGGGAGCTGTTTTTT.

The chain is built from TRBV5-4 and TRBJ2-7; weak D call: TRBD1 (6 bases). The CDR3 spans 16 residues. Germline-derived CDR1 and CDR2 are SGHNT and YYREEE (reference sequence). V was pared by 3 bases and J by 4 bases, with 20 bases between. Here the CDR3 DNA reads TGTGCCAGCAGCTCGCGAAATTCCGGGACAAAATACGAGCAGTACTTC. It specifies CASSSRNSGTKYEQYF.

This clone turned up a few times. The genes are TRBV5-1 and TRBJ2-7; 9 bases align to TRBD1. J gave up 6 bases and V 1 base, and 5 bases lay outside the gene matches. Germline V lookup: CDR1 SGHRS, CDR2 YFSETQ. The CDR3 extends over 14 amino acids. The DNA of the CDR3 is TGCGCCAGCAGCTTGAGGGGACAGGGCTCCGAGCAGTACTTC. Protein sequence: CASSLRGQGSEQYF.